Below, 8 T cell receptor beta chains from the same sample are listed, as sequenced in a study of cytomegalovirus exposure and HLA in healthy donors. With 60 Vbeta and 13 Jbeta primers, the PCR was carried out. The data were produced by immunoSEQ multiplex PCR, yet TCRdb's version contains in-frame clones alone and is incomplete. The repertoire consists of 150,000 to 200,000 clones, with roughly 13% occurring once and the leading ten covering 7.8%. What was sequenced was PBMCs. Every receptor here comes from a man aged 50 to 60 in good health and CMV-seropositive.

This clone was detected only a few times. The V call is TRBV27, the J call TRBJ1-6; D is ambiguous. The germline V and J ends were trimmed by 4 bases and 5 bases, with 6 bases remaining between them. The germline gives CDR1 MNHEY, CDR2 SMNVEV (reference sequence). This CDR3 comprises 13 residues. The CDR3 reads CASSSHHNSPLHF. CDR3 nucleotides: TGTGCCAGCAGTTCACACCATAATTCACCCCTCCACTTT.

In this sample, this clone turned up a few times. The chain is built from TRBV11-3 and TRBJ2-7, with 9 bases matching TRBD1. The CDR3 has 13 residues. Trimming took 11 bases from V and 6 from J; bases not matched to a gene: 11. The V gene's germline CDR1 is SGHNT and CDR2 YENEEA. This chain's CDR3 is CAGPGQGIGEQYV. The CDR3 nucleotides are TGTGCCGGACCAGGACAGGGGATTGGCGAGCAGTACGTC.

This clone occurred a few times. This sequence joins TRBV5-5 and TRBJ1-4; D possibly corresponds to TRBD1 (5 bases). Trimming removed 3 bases from V and 1 base from J, with 13 bases in between. Germline CDR1 is SGHKS and CDR2 is YYEKEE (reference sequence). This CDR3 has 16 residues. In DNA, the CDR3 is TGTGCCAGCAGCTCCGGGACTTTTGGAACTAATGAAAAACTGTTTTTT. Translating it yields CASSSGTFGTNEKLFF.

This clone was detected only a few times. This chain joins TRBV25-1 and TRBJ2-3, with 7 nucleotides matching TRBD2. Per the germline V gene, CDR1 is MGHDK and CDR2 is SYGVNS. Germline trimming cut 1 base from V and 2 bases from J; bases unmatched to any gene: 6. The CDR3 is 16 residues long. CDR3 in DNA: TGTGCCAGCAGTGAATGGGAGGGATGGAACACAGATACGCAGTATTTT. Protein sequence: CASSEWEGWNTDTQYF. The full variable domain, rest sourced from reference TRBV25-1 and TRBJ2-3, is EADIYQTPRYLVIGTGKKITLECSQTMGHDKMYWYQQDPGMELHLIHYSYGVNSTEKGDLSSESTVSRIRTEHFPLTLESARPSHTSQYLCASSEWEGWNTDTQYFGPGTRLTVL.

The genes are TRBV29-1 and TRBJ2-5, with TRBD1 as a possible D gene (6 bases). V lost 5 bases to trimming and J lost 4 bases, with 14 bases between them. This CDR3 contains 13 residues. The germline V gene has CDR1 SQVTM and CDR2 ANQGSEA. CDR3 sequence reads: CSVTKQGGETQYF. Written as DNA, the CDR3 is TGCAGCGTTACTAAACAGGGCGGAGAGACCCAGTACTTC.

This clone was detected a few times. The genes are TRBV7-3 and TRBJ2-5; TRBD2 aligns across 13 bases. Germline assignment: CDR1 SGHTA and CDR2 FQGTGA. The CDR3 length is 16 residues. The junction had 8 bases not matched to a gene; V was cut back by 5 bases and J by 5 bases. Here the CDR3 reads CASSPPGLAGRETQYF. Written as DNA, the CDR3 is TGTGCCAGCAGCCCGCCGGGACTAGCGGGGCGGGAGACCCAGTACTTC.

The chain combines TRBV6-5 with TRBJ2-7; tentatively, D is TRBD2 (5 bases). This CDR3 is 13 amino acids long. Germline CDR1 and CDR2: MNHEY and SVGAGI. Trimming stripped 8 bases from V and 5 bases from J, with 16 bases between. The CDR3 coding sequence is TGTGCCAGCTCGTCGAGAGGGAGCAACGAGCAGTACGTC. It is translated as CASSSRGSNEQYV.

The chain combines TRBV15 with TRBJ1-5, with D perhaps TRBD1 (6 bases). V lost 3 bases to trimming and J lost 5 bases, with 8 bases between them. CDR3 length: 13 residues. Germline V CDR1 and CDR2: LNHNV, YYDKDF (reference sequence). CDR3 bases: TGTGCCACCAGCAGCAGGGGCTATCAGCCCCAGCATTTT. Translating gives CATSSRGYQPQHF.